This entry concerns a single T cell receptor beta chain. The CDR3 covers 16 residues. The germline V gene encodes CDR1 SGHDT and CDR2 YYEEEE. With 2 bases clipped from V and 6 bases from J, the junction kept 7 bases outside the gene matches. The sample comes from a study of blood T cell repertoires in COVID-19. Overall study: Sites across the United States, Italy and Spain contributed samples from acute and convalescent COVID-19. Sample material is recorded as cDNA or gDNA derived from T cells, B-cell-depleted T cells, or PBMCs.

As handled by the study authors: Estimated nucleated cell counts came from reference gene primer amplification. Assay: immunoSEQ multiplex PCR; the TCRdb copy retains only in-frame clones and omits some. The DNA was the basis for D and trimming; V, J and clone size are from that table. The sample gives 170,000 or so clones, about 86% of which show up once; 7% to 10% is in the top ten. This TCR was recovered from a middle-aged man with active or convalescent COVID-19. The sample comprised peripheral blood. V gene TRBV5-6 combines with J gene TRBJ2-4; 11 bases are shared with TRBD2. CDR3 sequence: CASSFGLAGSGNIQYF. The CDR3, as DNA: TGTGCCAGCAGCTTTGGACTAGCGGGTTCTGGAAACATTCAGTACTTC.